This TCR beta chain originates from a study of blood T cell repertoires in COVID-19. The wider study: Collection of acute and convalescent COVID-19 samples took place in the United States, Italy and Spain. T cells, B-cell-depleted T cells, or PBMCs provided the cDNA or gDNA that served as material.

In the authors' workflow: Estimates of nucleated cell counts were drawn from the amplification of reference gene primers. The repertoire was sequenced with immunoSEQ multiplex PCR; TCRdb's copy has only in-frame clones and lacks some. That table gives V, J and clone size, and the DNA gave D and trimming. The table shows under 350,000 clones, with 85% to 90% occurring only once. V lost 2 bases and J 0 bases, leaving 16 bases between the germline ends. The CDR3 consists of 18 residues. Germline CDR1 is LNHDA and CDR2 is SQIVND (reference sequence). This receptor was identified in a middle-aged man with acute or convalescent COVID-19. Source material: peripheral blood. The chain is built from TRBV19 and TRBJ1-4; D may be TRBD1 (5 bases). CDR3: CASSIWWQGISTNEKLFF. In nucleotides, the CDR3 is TGTGCCAGTAGTATATGGTGGCAGGGAATCTCAACTAATGAAAAACTGTTTTTT.